This TCR beta chain was captured in a study of blood T cells in healthy people across ages. Through a sample-barcoded 5' primer and a J-beta primer mix, a second PCR was run for 7 to 11 cycles. TCRdb reanalysed the 5' RACE reads using MiXCR and keeps one entry per CDR3 protein. The table shows 1.6 million or so distinct CDR3 sequences, with roughly 32% occurring only once. Many counts were recorded for this clonotype. The V and J ends lost 5 bases and 1 base, in that order; junction bases with no gene match: 3. This CDR3 has 14 residues. This clonotype was sampled from a woman in her thirties in good health. Sequencing was carried out using blood. The chain links TRBV12-3 or TRBV12-4 to TRBJ2-5; TRBD1 matches 8 bases. The CDR3 bases are TGTGCCAGCAGTCTGACAGGGGTCCAAGAGACCCAGTACTTC. Translation gives CASSLTGVQETQYF.